The TCR beta chain described here comes from a study of Graves' ophthalmopathy and Graves' hyperthyroidism. The CDR3 sequence is 13 residues long. Looked up from germline, CDR1 is MNHNS and CDR2 is SASEGT. V lost 7 bases, J lost 7 bases, and 11 bases lay in between. The study amplified TCR beta CDR3 regions using RNA transcripts. Second-round multiplex PCR followed a first-round RT-PCR using HTBI primers. TCRdb reanalysed the multiplex PCR reads using MiXCR and keeps one entry per CDR3 protein. Of fewer than 400,000 distinct CDR3 sequences listed, around 19% are singletons. This clonotype was seen repeatedly, ten times or more.

The sequencing sample was made of peripheral blood. This receptor was taken from a woman between 18 and 29 years old with Graves' ophthalmopathy. This chain connects TRBV6-1 to TRBJ1-6; D unresolved. DNA for the CDR3: TGTGCCAGCAATACCGATCGGAATTCACCCCTCCACTTT. This encodes CASNTDRNSPLHF.